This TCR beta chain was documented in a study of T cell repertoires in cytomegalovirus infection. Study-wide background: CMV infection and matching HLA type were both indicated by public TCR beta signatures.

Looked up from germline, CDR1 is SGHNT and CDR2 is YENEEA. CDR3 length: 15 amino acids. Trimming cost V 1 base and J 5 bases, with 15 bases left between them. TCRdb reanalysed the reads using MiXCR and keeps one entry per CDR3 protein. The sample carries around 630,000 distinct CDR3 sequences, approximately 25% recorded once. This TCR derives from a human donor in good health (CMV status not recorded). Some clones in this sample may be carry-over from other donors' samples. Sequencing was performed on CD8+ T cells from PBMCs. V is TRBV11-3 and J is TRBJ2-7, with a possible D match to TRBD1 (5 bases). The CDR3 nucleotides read TGTGCCAGCAGCTTAGGTCGTAGACAGCTCGACGAGCAGTACTTC. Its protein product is CASSLGRRQLDEQYF.